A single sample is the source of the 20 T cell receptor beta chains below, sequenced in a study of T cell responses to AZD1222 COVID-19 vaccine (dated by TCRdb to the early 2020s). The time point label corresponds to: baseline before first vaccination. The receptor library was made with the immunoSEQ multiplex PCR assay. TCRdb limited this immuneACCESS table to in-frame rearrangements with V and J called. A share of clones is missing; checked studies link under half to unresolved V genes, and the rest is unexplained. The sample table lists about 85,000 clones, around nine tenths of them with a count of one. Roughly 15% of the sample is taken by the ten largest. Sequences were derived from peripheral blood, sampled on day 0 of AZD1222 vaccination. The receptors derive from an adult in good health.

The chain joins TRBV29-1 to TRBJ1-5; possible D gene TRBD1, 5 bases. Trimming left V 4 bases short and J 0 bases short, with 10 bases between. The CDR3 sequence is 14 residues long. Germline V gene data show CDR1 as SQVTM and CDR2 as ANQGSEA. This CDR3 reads CSVGGGNSNQPQHF. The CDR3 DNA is TGCAGCGTTGGCGGGGGGAATAGCAATCAGCCCCAGCATTTT.

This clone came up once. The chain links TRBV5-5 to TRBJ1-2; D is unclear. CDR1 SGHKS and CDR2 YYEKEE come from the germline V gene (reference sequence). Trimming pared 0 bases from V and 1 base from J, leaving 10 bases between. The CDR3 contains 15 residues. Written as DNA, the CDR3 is TGTGCCAGCAGCTTGGAGTCTGAGGTTAACTATGGCTACACCTTC. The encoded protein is CASSLESEVNYGYTF.

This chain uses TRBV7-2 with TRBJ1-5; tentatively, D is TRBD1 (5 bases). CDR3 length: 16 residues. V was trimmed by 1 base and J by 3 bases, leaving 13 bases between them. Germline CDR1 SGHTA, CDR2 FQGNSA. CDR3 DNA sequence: TGTGCCAGCAGCTTAGTAGTTGGGGCGTACAATCAGCCCCAGCATTTT. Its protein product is CASSLVVGAYNQPQHF. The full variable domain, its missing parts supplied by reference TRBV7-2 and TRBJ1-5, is GAGVSQSPSNKVTEKGKDVELRCDPISGHTALYWYRQSLGQGLEFLIYFQGNSAPDKSGLPSDRFSAERTGGSVSTLTIQRTQQEDSAVYLCASSLVVGAYNQPQHFGDGTRLSIL.

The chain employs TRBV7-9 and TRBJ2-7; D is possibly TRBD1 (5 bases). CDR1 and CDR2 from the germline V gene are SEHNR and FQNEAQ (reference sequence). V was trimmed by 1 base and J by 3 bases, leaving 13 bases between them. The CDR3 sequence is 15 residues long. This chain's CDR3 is CASSLVDQGDYEQYF. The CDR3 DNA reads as TGTGCCAGCAGCTTAGTAGACCAGGGTGACTACGAGCAGTACTTC.

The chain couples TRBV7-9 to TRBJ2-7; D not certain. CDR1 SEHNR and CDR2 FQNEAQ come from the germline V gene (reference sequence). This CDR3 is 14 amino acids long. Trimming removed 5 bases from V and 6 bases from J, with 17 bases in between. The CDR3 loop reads CASSRAGNTPEQYF. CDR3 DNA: TGTGCCAGCAGCCGCGCCGGAAACACTCCCGAGCAGTACTTC.

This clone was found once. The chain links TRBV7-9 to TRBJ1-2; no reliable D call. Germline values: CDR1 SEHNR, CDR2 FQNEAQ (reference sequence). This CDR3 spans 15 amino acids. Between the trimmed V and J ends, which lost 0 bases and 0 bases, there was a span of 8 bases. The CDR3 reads CASSLADRTNYGYTF. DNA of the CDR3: TGTGCCAGCAGCTTAGCAGACCGAACTAACTATGGCTACACCTTC.

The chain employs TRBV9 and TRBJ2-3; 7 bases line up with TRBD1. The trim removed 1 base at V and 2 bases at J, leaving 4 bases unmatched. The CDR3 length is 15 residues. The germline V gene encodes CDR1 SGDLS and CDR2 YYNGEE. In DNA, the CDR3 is TGTGCCAGCAGCGTATCGGGACAGAACACAGATACGCAGTATTTT. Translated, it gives CASSVSGQNTDTQYF.

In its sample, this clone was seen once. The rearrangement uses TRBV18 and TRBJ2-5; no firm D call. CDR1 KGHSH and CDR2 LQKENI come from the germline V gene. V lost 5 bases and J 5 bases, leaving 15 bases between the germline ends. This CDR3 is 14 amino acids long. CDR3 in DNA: TGTGCCAGCTCAGTAGGTCCCGCCTTGGAGACCCAGTACTTC. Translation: CASSVGPALETQYF.

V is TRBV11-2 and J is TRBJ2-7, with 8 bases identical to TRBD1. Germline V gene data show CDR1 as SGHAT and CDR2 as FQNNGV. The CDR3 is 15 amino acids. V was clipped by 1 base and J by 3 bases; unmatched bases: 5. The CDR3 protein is CASSLAPDRGYEQYF. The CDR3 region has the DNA TGTGCCAGCAGCTTAGCCCCCGACAGGGGCTACGAGCAGTACTTC.

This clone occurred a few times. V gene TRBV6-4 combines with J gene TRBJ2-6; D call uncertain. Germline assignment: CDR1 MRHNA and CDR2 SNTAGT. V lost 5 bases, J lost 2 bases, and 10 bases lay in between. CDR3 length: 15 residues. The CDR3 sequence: CASSPASTGANVLTF. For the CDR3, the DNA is TGTGCCAGCAGTCCCGCTTCTACTGGGGCCAACGTCCTGACTTTC.

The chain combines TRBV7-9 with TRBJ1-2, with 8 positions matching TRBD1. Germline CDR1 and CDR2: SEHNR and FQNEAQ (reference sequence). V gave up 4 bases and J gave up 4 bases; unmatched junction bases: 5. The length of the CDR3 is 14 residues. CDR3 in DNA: TGTGCCAGCAGCTCAAGACAGGGGCCCTATGGCTACACCTTC. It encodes CASSSRQGPYGYTF.

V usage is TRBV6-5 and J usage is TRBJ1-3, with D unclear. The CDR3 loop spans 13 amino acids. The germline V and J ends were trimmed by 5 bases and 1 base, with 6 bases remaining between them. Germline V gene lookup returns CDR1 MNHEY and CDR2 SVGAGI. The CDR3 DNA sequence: TGTGCCAGCAGTAAGGGTTCTGGAAACACCATATATTTT. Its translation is CASSKGSGNTIYF.

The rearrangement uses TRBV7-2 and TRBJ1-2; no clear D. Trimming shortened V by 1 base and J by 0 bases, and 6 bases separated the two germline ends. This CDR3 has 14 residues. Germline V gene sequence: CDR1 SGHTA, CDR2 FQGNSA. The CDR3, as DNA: TGTGCCAGCAGCTTAGGGGGAACTAACTATGGCTACACCTTC. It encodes CASSLGGTNYGYTF.

The CDR3 region is CASSEGGRKTNEKLFF. The CDR3 DNA follows: TGTGCCAGCAGTGAAGGCGGCAGGAAAACTAATGAAAAACTGTTTTTT. This chain connects TRBV25-1 to TRBJ1-4, with D unclear. The V and J ends lost 2 bases and 1 base respectively, with 11 bases between them. The germline gives CDR1 MGHDK, CDR2 SYGVNS. CDR3 length: 16 residues.

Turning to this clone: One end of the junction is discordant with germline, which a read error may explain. Here the CDR3 DNA reads TGTGCTAGCAGCCCATCTCTAACAGGACAGCCCGGGGAGCTGTTTTTT. Translation gives CASSPSLTGQPGELFF. The chain employs TRBV7-7 and TRBJ2-2; TRBD1 might be the D (6 bases). The CDR3 sequence is 16 residues long. CDR1 and CDR2 from the germline V gene are SSHAT and FNYEAQ (reference sequence).

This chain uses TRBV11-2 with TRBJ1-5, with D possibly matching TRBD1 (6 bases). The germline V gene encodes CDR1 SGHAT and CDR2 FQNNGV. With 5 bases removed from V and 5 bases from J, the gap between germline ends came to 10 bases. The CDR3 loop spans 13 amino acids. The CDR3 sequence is CASSGGRDQPQHF. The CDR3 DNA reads TGTGCCAGCAGCGGGGGGCGCGATCAGCCCCAGCATTTT. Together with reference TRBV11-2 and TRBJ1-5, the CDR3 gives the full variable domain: EAGVAQSPRYKIIEKRQSVAFWCNPISGHATLYWYQQILGQGPKLLIQFQNNGVVDDSQLPKDRFSAERLKGVDSTLKIQPAKLEDSAVYLCASSGGRDQPQHFGDGTRLSIL.

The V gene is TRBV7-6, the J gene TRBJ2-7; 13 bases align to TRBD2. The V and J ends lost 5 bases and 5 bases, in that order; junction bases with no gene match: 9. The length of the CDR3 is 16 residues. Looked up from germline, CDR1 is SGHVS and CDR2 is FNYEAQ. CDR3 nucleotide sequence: TGTGCCAGCAGCCATCCACTAGCGGGAGGGCGCCACGAGCAGTACTTC. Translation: CASSHPLAGGRHEQYF. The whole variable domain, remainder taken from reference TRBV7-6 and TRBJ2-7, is GAGVSQSPRYKVTKRGQDVALRCDPISGHVSLYWYRQALGQGPEFLTYFNYEAQQDKSGLPNDRFSAERPEGSISTLTIQRTEQRDSAMYRCASSHPLAGGRHEQYFGPGTRLTVT.

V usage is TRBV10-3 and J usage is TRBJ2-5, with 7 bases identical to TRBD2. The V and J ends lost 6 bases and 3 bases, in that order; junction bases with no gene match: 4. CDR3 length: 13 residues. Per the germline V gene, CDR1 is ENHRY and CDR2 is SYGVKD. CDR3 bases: TGTGCCATCAGAGAAGCGGGAAAAGAGACCCAGTACTTC. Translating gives CAIREAGKETQYF.

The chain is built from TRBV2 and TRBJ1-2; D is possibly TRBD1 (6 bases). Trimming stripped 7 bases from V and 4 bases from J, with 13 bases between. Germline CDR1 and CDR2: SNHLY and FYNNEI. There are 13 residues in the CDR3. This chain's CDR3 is CASTARGGYGYTF. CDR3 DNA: TGTGCCAGCACAGCCAGGGGTGGCTATGGCTACACCTTC.

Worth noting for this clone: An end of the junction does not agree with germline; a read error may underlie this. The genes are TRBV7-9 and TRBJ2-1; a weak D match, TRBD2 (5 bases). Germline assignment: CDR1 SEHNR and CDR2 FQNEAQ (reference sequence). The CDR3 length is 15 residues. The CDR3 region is CTSTLGQRFNNEQFF. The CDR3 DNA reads TGTACCAGCACCCTCGGGCAGCGGTTTAACAATGAGCAGTTCTTC.